This T cell receptor beta chain was sequenced in a study of T cells in Graves' hyperthyroidism and ophthalmopathy. RNA transcripts provided the source from which TCR beta CDR3 regions were amplified. The HTBI set primed first-round TCR CDR3 RT-PCR. TCRdb re-analysed the multiplex PCR reads in MiXCR, keeping a single row per CDR3 protein. The sample shows some 600,000 distinct CDR3 sequences, about 15% of them seen only once. The germline V gene has CDR1 MNHEY and CDR2 SMNVEV (reference sequence). The CDR3 is made up of 14 amino acids. Trimming shortened V by 6 bases and J by 7 bases, and 18 bases separated the two germline ends. This clonotype appeared many times.

The TCR originated in a woman aged 25 to 39 with Graves' hyperthyroidism that later progressed to Graves' ophthalmopathy. The rearrangement uses TRBV27 and TRBJ1-2; a possible D gene is TRBD1 (5 bases). Sequenced material: blood. CDR3 sequence: CASSFSGTAGGYTF. Here the CDR3 DNA reads TGTGCCAGCAGCTTCTCCGGGACGGCAGGTGGCTACACCTTC.